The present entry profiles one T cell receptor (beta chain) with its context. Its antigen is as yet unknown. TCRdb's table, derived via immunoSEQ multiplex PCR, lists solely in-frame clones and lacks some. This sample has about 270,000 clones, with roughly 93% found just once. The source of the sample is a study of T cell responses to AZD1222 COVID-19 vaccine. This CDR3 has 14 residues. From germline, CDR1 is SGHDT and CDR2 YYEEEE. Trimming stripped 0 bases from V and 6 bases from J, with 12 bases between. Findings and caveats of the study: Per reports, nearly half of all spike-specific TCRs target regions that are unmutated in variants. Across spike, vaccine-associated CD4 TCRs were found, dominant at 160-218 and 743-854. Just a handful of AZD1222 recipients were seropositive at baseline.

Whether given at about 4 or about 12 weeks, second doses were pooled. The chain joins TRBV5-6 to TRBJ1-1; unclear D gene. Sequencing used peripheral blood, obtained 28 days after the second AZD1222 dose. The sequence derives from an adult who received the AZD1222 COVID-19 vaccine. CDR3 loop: CASSLGQTSAEAFF. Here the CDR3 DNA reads TGTGCCAGCAGCTTGGGGCAGACAAGCGCTGAAGCTTTCTTT.